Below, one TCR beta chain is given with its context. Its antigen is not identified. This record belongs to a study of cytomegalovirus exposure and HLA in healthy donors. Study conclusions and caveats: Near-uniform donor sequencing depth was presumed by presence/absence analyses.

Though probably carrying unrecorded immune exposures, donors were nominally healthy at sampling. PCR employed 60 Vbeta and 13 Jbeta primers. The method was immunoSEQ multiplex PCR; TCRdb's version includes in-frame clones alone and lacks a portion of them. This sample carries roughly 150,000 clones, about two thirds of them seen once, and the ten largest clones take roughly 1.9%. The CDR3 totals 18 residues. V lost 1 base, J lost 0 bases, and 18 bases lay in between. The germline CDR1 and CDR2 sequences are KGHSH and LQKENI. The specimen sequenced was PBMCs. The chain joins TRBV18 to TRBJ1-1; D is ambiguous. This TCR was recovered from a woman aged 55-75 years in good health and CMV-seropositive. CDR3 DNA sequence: TGTGCCAGCTCACCACGTCCCCCGGGTGACTTCATGAACACTGAAGCTTTCTTT. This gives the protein CASSPRPPGDFMNTEAFF.